The 24 T cell receptor beta chains listed next were all sequenced from one sample in a study of cytomegalovirus exposure and HLA in healthy donors. Both 60 Vbeta primers and 13 Jbeta primers went into the PCR. Profiled with immunoSEQ multiplex PCR; TCRdb holds only in-frame clones, not every one. The table records 180,000 or so clones, around 80% of them present only once. The material sequenced was PBMCs. The receptors originated from a man younger than 35 in good health and CMV-seronegative.

The CDR3 DNA follows: TGCGCCAGCAGCCCGCGGGGGGCCAGGAACACTGAAGCTTTCTTT. Protein product: CASSPRGARNTEAFF. The V and J genes are TRBV5-1 and TRBJ1-1; TRBD1 is a possible D gene (6 bases). The germline V and J ends were trimmed by 4 bases and 1 base, with 14 bases remaining between them. Germline V gene sequence: CDR1 SGHRS, CDR2 YFSETQ. CDR3 length: 15 amino acids.

The chain recombines TRBV28 with TRBJ2-7, with 13 bases that match TRBD2. Germline V gene data show CDR1 as MDHEN and CDR2 as SYDVKM. CDR3 size: 13 residues. The V and J ends lost 8 bases and 7 bases, in that order; junction bases with no gene match: 5. This CDR3 is CASRTSGRLEQYF. CDR3 nucleotide sequence: TGTGCCAGCCGGACTAGCGGGAGATTGGAGCAGTACTTC.

The chain has TRBV9 and TRBJ2-1; D remains unclear. Trimming stripped 0 bases from V and 8 bases from J, with 3 bases between. CDR1 is SGDLS, CDR2 YYNGEE, per germline. This CDR3 has 11 residues. This CDR3 is CASSVVDEQFF. The CDR3 DNA reads as TGTGCCAGCAGCGTAGTCGATGAGCAGTTCTTC.

The chain links TRBV19 to TRBJ2-1; unclear D gene. Germline lookup yields CDR1 LNHDA and CDR2 SQIVND (reference sequence). The ends were cut back, 5 bases at V and 3 bases at J, with 5 bases in the middle. CDR3 size: 12 residues. The chain's CDR3 is CASSPNYNEQFF. The CDR3 DNA is TGTGCCAGTAGTCCAAACTACAATGAGCAGTTCTTC.

The rearrangement uses TRBV19 and TRBJ1-2, with 8 positions matching TRBD1. The CDR3 runs 14 residues. V was pared by 5 bases and J by 8 bases, with 10 bases of the junction left unmatched. In germline, CDR1 is LNHDA, CDR2 SQIVND (reference sequence). CDR3 nucleotides: TGTGCCAGTAGTCCTGACAGGGGCAGAGAAGGCTACACCTTC. Translated, it gives CASSPDRGREGYTF. Combining the CDR3 with reference TRBV19 and TRBJ1-2 gives the whole variable domain DGGITQSPKYLFRKEGQNVTLSCEQNLNHDAMYWYRQDPGQGLRLIYYSQIVNDFQKGDIAEGYSVSREKKESFPLTVTSAQKNPTAFYLCASSPDRGREGYTFGSGTRLTVV.

This rearrangement joins TRBV28 to TRBJ2-5; TRBD2 matches 13 bases. V shed 5 bases, J shed 2 bases, and the junction held 5 bases outside the gene matches. The germline V gene encodes CDR1 MDHEN and CDR2 SYDVKM. The CDR3 contains 16 residues. As DNA, the CDR3 is TGTGCCAGCAGTCGGACTAGCGGGGGTGTACAAGAGACCCAGTACTTC. It yields the protein CASSRTSGGVQETQYF.

The chain's CDR3 is CASSLNGKLFF. For the CDR3, the DNA is TGTGCCAGCAGCTTGAACGGAAAACTGTTTTTT. The J gene is TRBJ1-4, the V gene TRBV5-6; no firm D call. This CDR3 has 11 amino acids. Trimming took off 1 base at V and 10 bases at J, with 5 bases between the two ends. Germline V gives CDR1 SGHDT, CDR2 YYEEEE.

The chain has TRBV6-6 and TRBJ2-1; 9 nucleotides match TRBD2. The V gene end was trimmed by 6 bases and the J gene end by 6 bases; junction bases not matched to a gene: 12. Germline assignment: CDR1 MNHNY and CDR2 SVGAGI (reference sequence). This CDR3 is 16 amino acids long. DNA for the CDR3: TGTGCCAGCAGCCCACCGGGGGGCGGGAGGGGCAATGAGCAGTTCTTC. This encodes CASSPPGGGRGNEQFF.

This chain connects TRBV7-9 to TRBJ1-4; tentatively, D is TRBD1 (6 bases). Germline-derived CDR1 and CDR2 are SEHNR and FQNEAQ (reference sequence). The CDR3 contains 15 residues. The V gene lost 5 bases and the J gene lost 5 bases, with 15 bases spanning the gap. The CDR3 DNA follows: TGTGCCAGCAGCCCGGGGACAACCAGAAATGAAAAACTGTTTTTT. Translating it yields CASSPGTTRNEKLFF.

This clone was seen just once. V and J are TRBV7-9 and TRBJ2-5; 12 nucleotides line up with TRBD2. The germline CDR1 and CDR2 sequences are SEHNR and FQNEAQ (reference sequence). V lost 4 bases, J lost 5 bases, and 5 bases stayed unmatched. The CDR3 spans 15 residues. CDR3 DNA sequence: TGTGCCAGCAGCTCTCCTAGCGGGAGGGGCGAGACCCAGTACTTC. Translating gives CASSSPSGRGETQYF.

This sequence joins TRBV19 and TRBJ2-3, with D hard to call. Germline loops: CDR1 LNHDA, CDR2 SQIVND (reference sequence). This CDR3 contains 16 residues. Trimming took off 4 bases at V and 4 bases at J, with 18 bases between the two ends. This chain's CDR3 is CASSKSVYRTPDTQYF. CDR3 sequence (DNA): TGTGCCAGTAGTAAGTCGGTCTATCGAACCCCAGATACGCAGTATTTT.

V usage is TRBV5-5 and J usage is TRBJ1-2; D unresolved. The germline V gene encodes CDR1 SGHKS and CDR2 YYEKEE (reference sequence). V was pared by 3 bases and J by 3 bases, with 18 bases between. The CDR3 runs 16 residues. CDR3 sequence reads: CASSSGTFSQDYGYTF. Here the CDR3 DNA reads TGTGCCAGCAGCTCCGGTACCTTTTCTCAGGACTATGGCTACACCTTC.

This clone appeared once. This chain joins TRBV27 and TRBJ1-1; TRBD1 agrees at 8 bases. Trimming took 5 bases from V and 5 from J; bases not matched to a gene: 4. This CDR3 comprises 13 residues. Looked up from germline, CDR1 is MNHEY and CDR2 is SMNVEV (reference sequence). The CDR3 DNA reads TGTGCCAGCAGTCCGCGACAGGGGACTGAAGCTTTCTTT. Translating gives CASSPRQGTEAFF.

The genes are TRBV5-1 and TRBJ1-2; D gene unclear. The CDR3 totals 13 residues. Germline CDR1 reads SGHRS; CDR2 reads YFSETQ. V lost 5 bases, J lost 2 bases, and 10 bases lay in between. CDR3 loop: CASSSTANYGYTF. The CDR3 DNA is TGCGCCAGCAGTAGCACTGCAAACTATGGCTACACCTTC.

The chain combines TRBV29-1 with TRBJ1-1; a weak D match, TRBD1 (5 bases). Trimming left V 7 bases short and J 1 base short, with 13 bases between. Germline lookup yields CDR1 SQVTM and CDR2 ANQGSEA. This CDR3 has 13 amino acids. The CDR3 region is CSAATERNTEAFF. Written as DNA, the CDR3 is TGCAGCGCCGCGACAGAGAGGAACACTGAAGCTTTCTTT. Full variable domain (remainder filled in from reference TRBV29-1 and TRBJ1-1): SAVISQKPSRDICQRGTSLTIQCQVDSQVTMMFWYRQQPGQSLTLIATANQGSEATYESGFVIDKFPISRPNLTFSTLTVSNMSPEDSSIYLCSAATERNTEAFFGQGTRLTVV.

The chain uses TRBV2 and TRBJ2-7; 7 bases line up with TRBD2. Germline CDR1 reads SNHLY; CDR2 reads FYNNEI. This CDR3 contains 12 residues. The CDR3 reads CAGGRGSYEQYF. The CDR3 region has the DNA TGTGCGGGGGGGAGGGGCTCCTACGAGCAGTACTTC.

The chain links TRBV25-1 to TRBJ2-2; 8 nucleotides match TRBD1. There are 17 residues in the CDR3. The trim removed 1 base at V and 2 bases at J, leaving 6 bases unmatched. The V gene's germline CDR1 is MGHDK and CDR2 SYGVNS. The CDR3, as DNA: TGTGCCAGCAGTGAATTGGAGGGACAGGAAAACACCGGGGAGCTGTTTTTT. Translating gives CASSELEGQENTGELFF.

In its sample, this clone was seen once. The chain links TRBV5-1 to TRBJ1-2; TRBD1 matches 8 bases. Germline V gives CDR1 SGHRS, CDR2 YFSETQ. The CDR3 runs 15 residues. V was pared by 1 base and J by 4 bases, with 6 bases of the junction left unmatched. The CDR3 protein is CASSLSTGGTYGYTF. The DNA of the CDR3 is TGCGCCAGCAGCTTGAGTACAGGGGGGACCTATGGCTACACCTTC.

This clone was detected only a few times. The chain recombines TRBV29-1 with TRBJ2-1; TRBD2 aligns across 11 bases. V lost 3 bases, J lost 8 bases, and 18 bases stayed unmatched. CDR1 is SQVTM and CDR2 is ANQGSEA in the germline V gene. The CDR3 covers 18 residues. CDR3 region: CSVEAQLAGGPQRYEQFF. The CDR3, as DNA: TGCAGCGTTGAGGCCCAGCTAGCGGGGGGCCCTCAGCGGTATGAGCAGTTCTTC.

The chain links TRBV9 to TRBJ2-1, with TRBD2 as a possible D gene (5 bases). Germline CDR1 is SGDLS and CDR2 is YYNGEE. V lost 0 bases to trimming and J lost 7 bases, with 11 bases between them. The CDR3 extends over 14 amino acids. CDR3 coding DNA: TGTGCCAGCAGCGTAGGTCTAGCTATAAATGAGCAGTTCTTC. Protein product: CASSVGLAINEQFF.

The genes are TRBV5-1 and TRBJ2-5, with D hard to call. The CDR3 is made up of 13 amino acids. The germline CDR1 and CDR2 sequences are SGHRS and YFSETQ. Trimming stripped 3 bases from V and 1 base from J, with 7 bases between. The CDR3 nucleotides are TGCGCCAGCAGCTCTGGCATCCAAGAGACCCAGTACTTC. This codes for CASSSGIQETQYF.

The chain combines TRBV27 with TRBJ1-2; 8 bases are a match to TRBD1. Germline V gene data show CDR1 as MNHEY and CDR2 as SMNVEV (reference sequence). The junction had 5 bases not matched to a gene; V was cut back by 4 bases and J by 4 bases. The CDR3 is 14 residues long. This CDR3 is CASSSPGQGYGYTF. CDR3 in DNA: TGTGCCAGCAGTTCCCCCGGACAGGGCTATGGCTACACCTTC.

The gene calls are TRBV6-1 and TRBJ1-1, with TRBD1 identical over 7 bases. Germline-derived CDR1 and CDR2 are MNHNS and SASEGT. CDR3 size: 17 residues. V was clipped by 4 bases and J by 1 base; unmatched bases: 12. CDR3 in amino acids: CASSGIQSGTANTEAFF. CDR3 bases: TGTGCCAGCAGTGGTATTCAATCCGGGACAGCGAACACTGAAGCTTTCTTT.

The chain links TRBV29-1 to TRBJ2-7; D is possibly TRBD2 (6 bases). Trimming removed 5 bases at V and 13 bases at J, with 18 bases between. This CDR3 has 11 residues. Per germline, CDR1 SQVTM and CDR2 ANQGSEA. This CDR3 is CSVSSGRAIYF. CDR3 nucleotide sequence: TGCAGCGTTAGTAGCGGACGAGCGATTTACTTC.